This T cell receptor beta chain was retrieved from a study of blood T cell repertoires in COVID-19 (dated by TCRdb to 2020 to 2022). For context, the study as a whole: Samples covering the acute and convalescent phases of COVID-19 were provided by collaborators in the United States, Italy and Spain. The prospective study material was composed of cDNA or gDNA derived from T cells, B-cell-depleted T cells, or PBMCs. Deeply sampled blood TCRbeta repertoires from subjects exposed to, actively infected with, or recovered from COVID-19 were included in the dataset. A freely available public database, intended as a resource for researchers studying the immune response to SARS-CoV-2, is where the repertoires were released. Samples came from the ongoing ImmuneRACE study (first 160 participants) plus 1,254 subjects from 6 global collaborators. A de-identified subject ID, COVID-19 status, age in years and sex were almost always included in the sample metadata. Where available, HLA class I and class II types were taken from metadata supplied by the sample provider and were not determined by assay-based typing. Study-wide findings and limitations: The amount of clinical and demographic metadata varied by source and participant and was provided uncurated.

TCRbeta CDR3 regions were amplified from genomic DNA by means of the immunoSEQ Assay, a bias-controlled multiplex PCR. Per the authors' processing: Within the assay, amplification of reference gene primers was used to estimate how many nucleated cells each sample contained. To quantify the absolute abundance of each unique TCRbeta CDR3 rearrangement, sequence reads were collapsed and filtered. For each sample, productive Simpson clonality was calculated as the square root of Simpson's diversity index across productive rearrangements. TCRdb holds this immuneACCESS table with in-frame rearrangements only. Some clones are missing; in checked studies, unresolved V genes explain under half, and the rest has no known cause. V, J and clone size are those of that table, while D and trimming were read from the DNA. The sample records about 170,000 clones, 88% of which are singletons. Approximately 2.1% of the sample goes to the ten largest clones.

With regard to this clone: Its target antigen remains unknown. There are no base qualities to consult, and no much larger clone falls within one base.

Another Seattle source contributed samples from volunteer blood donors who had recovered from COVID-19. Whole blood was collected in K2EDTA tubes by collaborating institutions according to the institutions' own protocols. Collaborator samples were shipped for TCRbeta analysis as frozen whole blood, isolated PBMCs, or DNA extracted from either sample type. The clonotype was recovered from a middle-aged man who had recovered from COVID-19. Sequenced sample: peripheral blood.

CDR3 protein: CASSPGGRPYEQYF. The nucleotide sequence reads as follows: TGTGCCAGCAGTCCCGGGGGTAGACCCTACGAGCAGTACTTC. Recombination connected TRBV28 to TRBJ2-7; TRBD2 is perhaps the D gene, given 6 matching bases. Trimming costs V 5 bases and J 2 bases, and their ends lie 13 bases apart. CDR1 and CDR2 are drawn from the germline V gene: MDHEN, SYDVKM. The CDR3, cysteine through phenylalanine, is 14 amino acids long. Only CDR3 DNA is held: 42 bases, read in frame from base 1.